One and the same sample provided the 9 T cell receptor beta chains below, sequenced in a study of CD8 T cells in Susac syndrome (dated by TCRdb to the late 2010s). The library was obtained by the immunoSEQ multiplex PCR assay. RNA was extracted with the RNeasy kit and 0.5 to 1 ug was reverse transcribed using random hexamers. TCRdb trimmed public reads at Q25 via fastp, called clones via MiXCR and kept in-frame beta chains. CDR3 protein sequences are deduplicated, and each keeps its most common genes and DNA. Present in this sample are fewer than 85,000 distinct CDR3 sequences, around 95% of which were seen just once. About 0.45% of the sample is taken by the ten largest. Sequences were obtained from CD8+ T cells from PBMCs. The receptors here all came from a human donor with Susac syndrome.

The gene calls are TRBV4-3 and TRBJ2-5; no clear D. V shed 1 base and J shed 1 base, with 10 bases lying between them. Germline CDR1 and CDR2: LGHNA and YSLEER. The CDR3 has 15 amino acids. CDR3 bases: TGCGCCAGCAGCCAAGGCGGATCCGGCCAAGAGACCCAGTACTTC. Translated, it gives CASSQGGSGQETQYF.

This clonotype was seen just once. CDR3 in DNA: TGTGCCAGCCAGAACTTGGGCAACTCCTACAATGAGCAGTTCTTC. Translated: CASQNLGNSYNEQFF. The chain is built from TRBV5-4 and TRBJ2-1, with D unclear. The CDR3 covers 15 residues. V lost 7 bases to trimming and J lost 0 bases, with 14 bases between them. Germline V CDR1 and CDR2: SGHNT, YYREEE (reference sequence).

The rearrangement joins TRBV6-5 to TRBJ2-3; the D is unclear. There are 15 residues in the CDR3. Germline CDR1 and CDR2: MNHEY and SVGAGI. V was trimmed by 4 bases and J by 1 base, leaving 12 bases between them. The CDR3 sequence is CASSSAWSGTDTQYF. DNA of the CDR3: TGTGCCAGCAGTTCCGCTTGGAGCGGCACAGATACGCAGTATTTT.

V is TRBV20-1 and J is TRBJ1-5, with D uncertain. Germline V gene data show CDR1 as DFQATT and CDR2 as SNEGSKA (reference sequence). Deletions cut 3 bases from V and 4 bases from J, with 10 bases between. The CDR3 runs to 13 residues. The CDR3, as DNA: TGCAGTGCTAGCCGTGGTTCGAATCAGCCCCAGCATTTT. Its translation is CSASRGSNQPQHF.

The DNA of the CDR3 is TGTGCCAGCAGCTTAGATCCCAGCGGGGTCTACGAGCAGTACTTC. Its protein is CASSLDPSGVYEQYF. V is TRBV7-2 and J is TRBJ2-7; 7 nucleotides align to TRBD2. Germline loops: CDR1 SGHTA, CDR2 FQGNSA. The CDR3 sequence is 15 residues long. J lost 3 bases, V lost 1 base, and 6 bases had no gene match.

The J gene is TRBJ2-1, the V gene TRBV30; 7 bases align to TRBD1. The V gene end was trimmed by 2 bases and the J gene end by 4 bases; junction bases not matched to a gene: 14. From germline, CDR1 is GTSNPN and CDR2 SVGIG (reference sequence). This CDR3 is 17 amino acids long. CDR3 loop: CAWSLGLGQKGYNEQFF. CDR3 nucleotide sequence: TGTGCCTGGAGTCTCGGGCTGGGACAGAAAGGGTACAATGAGCAGTTCTTC. The entire variable domain, with the rest obtained from reference TRBV30 and TRBJ2-1, is as follows: SQTIHQWPATLVQPVGSPLSLECTVEGTSNPNLYWYRQAAGRGLQLLFYSVGIGQISSEVPQNLSASRPQDRQFILSSKKLLLSDSGFYLCAWSLGLGQKGYNEQFFGPGTRLTVL.

This chain links TRBV20-1 with TRBJ2-3; D possibly corresponds to TRBD2 (6 bases). Germline lookup yields CDR1 DFQATT and CDR2 SNEGSKA (reference sequence). Trimming left V 0 bases short and J 1 base short, with 11 bases between. This CDR3 is 15 amino acids long. The CDR3 sequence is CSARDWASGTDTQYF. For the CDR3, the DNA is TGCAGTGCTAGAGATTGGGCTAGCGGCACAGATACGCAGTATTTT.

The chain employs TRBV5-1 and TRBJ2-1, with 8 positions matching TRBD1. Germline V gene lookup returns CDR1 SGHRS and CDR2 YFSETQ. J lost 6 bases, V lost 3 bases, and 5 bases had no gene match. The CDR3 runs to 14 residues. The CDR3 spells CASSSWTGSNEQFF. As DNA, the CDR3 is TGCGCCAGCAGCTCCTGGACAGGGAGCAATGAGCAGTTCTTC. The entire variable domain, with the rest obtained from reference TRBV5-1 and TRBJ2-1, is as follows: KAGVTQTPRYLIKTRGQQVTLSCSPISGHRSVSWYQQTPGQGLQFLFEYFSETQRNKGNFPGRFSGRQFSNSRSEMNVSTLELGDSALYLCASSSWTGSNEQFFGPGTRLTVL.

The chain employs TRBV29-1 and TRBJ1-4, with D unclear. The CDR3 has 11 residues. Germline CDR1 reads SQVTM; CDR2 reads ANQGSEA. V lost 5 bases to trimming and J lost 7 bases, with 8 bases between them. The DNA of the CDR3 is TGCAGCGTTCCCCTGTTTGAAAAACTGTTTTTT. As protein: CSVPLFEKLFF.